This TCR beta chain emerged from a study of control samples from healthy donors and cancer patients. Sequenced by immunoSEQ multiplex PCR; TCRdb stores in-frame clones only, minus some. The table records 100,000 to 150,000 clones, 93% of them present only once. This CDR3 has 17 residues. With V trimmed by 6 bases and J by 1 base, 9 bases remained unmatched. Germline assignment: CDR1 MNHEY and CDR2 SVGEGT. Sequenced input: PBMCs. The origin of this receptor is a man in his fifties or sixties with head and neck cancer. J is TRBJ2-3 and V is TRBV6-2 or TRBV6-3, with TRBD2 matching over 11 bases. The CDR3 protein is CASSIMTGLAGTDTQYF. CDR3 nucleotide sequence: TGTGCCAGCAGCATAATGACGGGACTAGCGGGCACAGATACGCAGTATTTT.